A selection of T cell receptor beta chains follows, all from one sample in a study of cytomegalovirus exposure and HLA in healthy donors. Assay used: immunoSEQ multiplex PCR; TCRdb lists only in-frame clones, some missing. This table has roughly 200,000 clones, roughly four fifths appearing once. Sequenced sample: PBMCs. The receptors derive from a man aged 50 to 60 in good health and CMV-seronegative. CDR3s include the opening cysteine and the closing phenylalanine or tryptophan. Part of the rows lack a size; the others show once, few, many or a class for expanded clones.

V gene: TRBV28; clone size: .; J gene: TRBJ2-5; CDR3 protein: CASSSPSSSQETQYF
V gene: TRBV7-9; clone size: .; J gene: TRBJ2-1; CDR3 protein: CASTQFVGGVGSGEQFF
V gene: TRBV4-3; clone size: .; J gene: TRBJ2-1; CDR3 protein: CASSQAAGVRYEQFF
V gene: TRBV11-2; clone size: .; J gene: TRBJ2-7; CDR3 protein: CASSLQLAGYTVVYEQYF
V gene: TRBV4-3; clone size: few; J gene: TRBJ1-2; CDR3 protein: CASSLWTQKNYGYTF
V gene: TRBV13; clone size: once; J gene: TRBJ2-7; CDR3 protein: CASSLSEAGAYEQYF
V gene: TRBV2; clone size: .; J gene: TRBJ2-5; CDR3 protein: CASSQTSAETQYF
V gene: TRBV20-1; clone size: .; J gene: TRBJ1-2; CDR3 protein: CSARSARGQTF
V gene: TRBV25-1; clone size: .; J gene: TRBJ2-4; CDR3 protein: CASSDELENIQYF
V gene: TRBV29-1; clone size: .; J gene: TRBJ2-5; CDR3 protein: CSVAGTLQETQYF
V gene: TRBV18; clone size: .; J gene: TRBJ2-3; CDR3 protein: CASSRPNRGFTDTQYF
V gene: TRBV18; clone size: .; J gene: TRBJ2-3; CDR3 protein: CASSRSESDTQYF
V gene: TRBV6-6; clone size: .; J gene: TRBJ2-7; CDR3 protein: CASTLTGKTYEQYF
V gene: TRBV7-6; clone size: .; J gene: TRBJ2-2; CDR3 protein: CASRSRGNTGELFF
V gene: TRBV19; clone size: .; J gene: TRBJ1-1; CDR3 protein: CASSTPARNTEAFF
V gene: TRBV6-5; clone size: few; J gene: TRBJ2-3; CDR3 protein: CASSFAGLASDTQYF
V gene: TRBV15; clone size: .; J gene: TRBJ1-5; CDR3 protein: CATSTTQGEEDQPQHF
V gene: TRBV18; clone size: .; J gene: TRBJ2-3; CDR3 protein: CASSTSGGRGTDTQYF
V gene: TRBV11-3; clone size: .; J gene: TRBJ2-1; CDR3 protein: CASSLLGGVPNEQFF
V gene: TRBV5-1; clone size: .; J gene: TRBJ2-5; CDR3 protein: CASSLGWGVDQETQYF
V gene: TRBV7-6; clone size: .; J gene: TRBJ2-3; CDR3 protein: CASSQYTDTQYF
V gene: TRBV7-9; clone size: .; J gene: TRBJ1-2; CDR3 protein: CASSLAEGRIYGYTF
V gene: TRBV30; clone size: .; J gene: TRBJ1-4; CDR3 protein: CAWTGGPNEKLFF
V gene: TRBV9; clone size: once; J gene: TRBJ2-1; CDR3 protein: CASSVRIAGSSDEQFF
V gene: TRBV5-1; clone size: .; J gene: TRBJ2-7; CDR3 protein: CASSLARGSPGEQYF
V gene: TRBV6-1; clone size: few; J gene: TRBJ2-1; CDR3 protein: CASSEAGGRSGLAVNEQFF
V gene: TRBV5-5; clone size: .; J gene: TRBJ1-3; CDR3 protein: CASSLRQGDGNTIYF
V gene: TRBV28; clone size: .; J gene: TRBJ1-2; CDR3 protein: CASRTTSDPLGYTF
V gene: TRBV25-1; clone size: .; J gene: TRBJ1-2; CDR3 protein: CASSEGARPYGYTF
V gene: TRBV29-1; clone size: .; J gene: TRBJ2-4; CDR3 protein: CSAKQGIQNIQYF
V gene: TRBV7-6; clone size: .; J gene: TRBJ1-2; CDR3 protein: CASSLAGAEITNYGYTF
V gene: TRBV5-1; clone size: .; J gene: TRBJ2-1; CDR3 protein: CASRILGGSYNEQFF
V gene: TRBV9; clone size: .; J gene: TRBJ2-7; CDR3 protein: CASSVGLAGGSSYEQYF
V gene: TRBV7-6; clone size: .; J gene: TRBJ2-5; CDR3 protein: CASSLGHRGETQYF
V gene: TRBV9; clone size: .; J gene: TRBJ2-2; CDR3 protein: CASSVGVRDTGELFF
V gene: TRBV6-5; clone size: .; J gene: TRBJ1-4; CDR3 protein: CASSPGTGSYEKLFF
V gene: TRBV7-8; clone size: once; J gene: TRBJ1-1; CDR3 protein: CASSLKGGIYTEAFF
V gene: TRBV7-9; clone size: .; J gene: TRBJ2-6; CDR3 protein: CASSLGTGTSGANVLTF
V gene: TRBV11-2; clone size: .; J gene: TRBJ2-7; CDR3 protein: CASSEESGGTAYEQYF
V gene: TRBV21-1; clone size: .; J gene: TRBJ1-2; CDR3 protein: CASSKQGLGSYGYTF
V gene: TRBV28; clone size: .; J gene: TRBJ2-1; CDR3 protein: CASSSGIYNEQFF
V gene: TRBV7-2; clone size: .; J gene: TRBJ2-6; CDR3 protein: CASSPTGAGANVLTF
V gene: TRBV28; clone size: .; J gene: TRBJ1-5; CDR3 protein: CASSLDRLEYWNF
V gene: TRBV25-1; clone size: .; J gene: TRBJ2-7; CDR3 protein: CASAPRLATGYEQYF